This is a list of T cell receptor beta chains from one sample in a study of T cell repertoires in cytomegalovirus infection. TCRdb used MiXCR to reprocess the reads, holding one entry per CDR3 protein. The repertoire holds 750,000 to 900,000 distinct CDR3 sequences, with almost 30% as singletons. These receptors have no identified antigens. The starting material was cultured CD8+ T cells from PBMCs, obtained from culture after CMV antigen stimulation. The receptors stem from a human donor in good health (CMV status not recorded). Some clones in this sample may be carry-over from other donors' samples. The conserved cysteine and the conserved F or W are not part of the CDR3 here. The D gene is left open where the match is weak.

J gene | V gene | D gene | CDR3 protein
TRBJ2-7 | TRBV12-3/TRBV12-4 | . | ASSFSYEQY
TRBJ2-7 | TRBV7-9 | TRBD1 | ASSSPNRGEQY
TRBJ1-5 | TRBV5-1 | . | ASSHLTRRNQPQH
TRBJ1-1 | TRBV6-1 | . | ASRERGSRSAAF
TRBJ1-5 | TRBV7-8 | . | ASSLGLGGNQPQH
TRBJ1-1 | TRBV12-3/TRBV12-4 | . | ASSLALGRGTEAF
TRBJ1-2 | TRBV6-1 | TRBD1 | ASSDWTTGGDRIFYGYT
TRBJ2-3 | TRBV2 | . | ASSARGFGTDTQY
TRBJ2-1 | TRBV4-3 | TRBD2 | ASSHNSGGLYNEQF
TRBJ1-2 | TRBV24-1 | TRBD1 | ATSGPDRGGGYT
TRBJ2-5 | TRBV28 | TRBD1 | ASSLRWDSKETQY
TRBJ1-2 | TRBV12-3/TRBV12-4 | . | ASSETGFSYGYT
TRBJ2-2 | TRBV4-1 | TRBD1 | ASSQGTGYTGELF
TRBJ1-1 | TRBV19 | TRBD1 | ASSPRQGFEAF
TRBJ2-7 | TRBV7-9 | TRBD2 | ASSNRDYAYEQY
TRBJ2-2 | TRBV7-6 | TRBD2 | ASSFPTKAGGHTGELF
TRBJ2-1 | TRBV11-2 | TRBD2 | ASSSRPGLAGGPLNYNEQF
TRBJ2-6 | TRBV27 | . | ASSPNPSAGANVLT
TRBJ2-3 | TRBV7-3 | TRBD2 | ASSLRPGLAEMVDTQY
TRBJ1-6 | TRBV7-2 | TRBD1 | ASSEGGQVPLH
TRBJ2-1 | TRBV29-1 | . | SVEVYGQIYNEQF